This TCR beta chain was profiled in a study of regulatory T cells in long-lasting Graves disease (dated by TCRdb to the early 2020s). With respect to the entire study: Antithyroid drugs had been taken for less than 3 months by newly diagnosed Graves' disease patients. This study used TCR sequencing and RNA sequencing of peripheral blood to compare persistent Graves' disease patients against newly diagnosed Graves' disease patients. The study was conducted in China and was registered as a clinical trial. A total of some 35 samples underwent TCR sequencing, from 13 patients with persistent Graves' disease and approximately 20 patients with newly diagnosed Graves' disease. Here is what the overall study found, with its caveats: Sequencing and analysis were restricted to the TCR beta chain. Preferential use of TRBV28, TRBJ1-2 and TRBJ2-5 was observed in persistent disease, whereas TRBV20-1 and TRBJ2-1 were favored in newly diagnosed disease. Compared with newly diagnosed patients, patients with persistent Graves' disease had lower TCR Shannon entropy and fewer highly expanded clones, which suggests clonal expansion. As a limitation, the authors acknowledged that the small sample size may reduce accuracy. Only peripheral blood was studied, because thyroid tissue, the primary lesion, was inaccessible. Patients with persistent disease shared more public clonotypes (approximately 2,500) than newly diagnosed patients did (approximately 1,000).

Libraries were constructed by multiplex PCR. Instrument on record: Illumina HiSeq 4000. TCR beta libraries were built with iRepertoire HTBI primers and Arm-PCR amplification of CDR3 regions. Before sequencing, the PCR products underwent gel purification. The original pipeline was this. Across samples, 60 to 80 TRBV and 14 TRBJ segments were identified and used for gene usage analysis of CDR3 amino acid clonotypes. COPE and FqMerger were used to merge filtered high-quality paired reads into contigs. BLAST was used to align contigs to the IMGT TRBV, TRBD and TRBJ reference genes, and CDR3 was defined following IMGT. Any clonotype with a frequency above 0.1% was counted as a highly expanded clone. Shannon entropy served as the measure of repertoire diversity, while the Gini coefficient captured V-J evenness. A clonotype found in more than one individual was treated as public. TCRdb redid the processing of the public reads, applying fastp at Q25 and MiXCR, and retained in-frame beta chains. Each entry is one CDR3 protein sequence, shown with its most common DNA and genes. TCRdb assigned the V and J calls; the authors' analysis was not used. For this sample there are roughly 350,000 distinct CDR3 sequences; about 17% appear just once. Around 20% of the sample rests with the top ten.

In this sample, this clonotype turned up a few times. The clone's antigen remains unknown. Base qualities were left out, and no much larger clone turns up one base away. According to the study, the label for this sample's time point signals: newly diagnosed GD, antithyroid drugs for less than 3 months. For both TCR sequencing and RNA sequencing, RNA was extracted from PBMCs in TRIzol. The diagnosis of Graves' disease followed American Thyroid Association guidelines. Recruitment of patients was carried out at an endocrinology department in Xi'an, China. Each patient gave approximately 9 milliliters of peripheral blood, collected in an EDTA anticoagulant tube. PBMCs were isolated by Ficoll Paque Plus density gradient separation without further T cell sorting. An Agilent 2100 Bioanalyzer and agarose gel were used to assess RNA quality, and a NanoDrop 2000 was used to measure RNA concentration. The CDR3, cysteine through phenylalanine, is 14 amino acids long. Of the read, only the CDR3 DNA is kept; its 42 bases are in frame from base 1. Trimming leaves V shorter by 6 bases and J shorter by 5 bases, with the junction holding 8 bases beyond the gene matches. For CDR1 and CDR2, the germline V gene (reference sequence) lists LNHDA and SQIVND.

This sample also belongs to another study, concerning T cells in Graves' hyperthyroidism and ophthalmopathy. As noted in the second study: Graves' hyperthyroidism was defined as stable when no progression to ophthalmopathy occurred over 18 months of follow-up. Hyperthyroidism patients were newly diagnosed, had a disease duration of under 2 months, and were aged 18 to 65 years. Exclusion was applied to patients with uncontrolled infections, other autoimmune diseases, pregnancy or lactation. Diagnoses were based on clinical symptoms, serum thyroxine and TRAb, thyroid ultrasound and orbital computed tomography. The TCR CDR3 was subjected to a first round of RT-PCR using the HTBI primer set and the Qiagen OneStep RT-PCR kit. Blood samples also contained most of the expanded thyroid clonotypes (frequency above 0.001), which suggests that blood repertoires may reflect thyroid immune responses. A 13 V-J signature model separated ophthalmopathy from stable hyperthyroidism, with approximately 87% sensitivity and about 81% specificity in cross-validation and 80%/75% in testing. In validation, progression to ophthalmopathy was predicted by the model with 65% to 71% sensitivity and 72.22% specificity, a median of about 6 months before onset. To identify TCR V-J signatures that set the groups apart, the researchers used a discovery cohort of 100 patients, made up of roughly 40 with Graves' ophthalmopathy and 57 with stable Graves' hyperthyroidism. Whether ophthalmopathy could be predicted prospectively was tested in an independent validation cohort made up of about 18 hyperthyroidism patients plus 17 patients who later progressed to ophthalmopathy. The 85 to 100 discovery patients were randomly split 7:3 into training and test sets. Thyroid tissue and blood T-cell repertoires from roughly 6 Graves' hyperthyroidism patients were also compared in the study. Following sampling, methimazole starting at 30 mg daily was given to hyperthyroidism patients, and high-dose intravenous methylprednisolone was given to ophthalmopathy patients. Libraries were constructed in a second round of multiplex PCR, after which size selection and purification were carried out. Paired-end sequencing of the libraries was performed with 100 bp reads on an Illumina HiSeq2000. SOAPnuke was used to process the raw data, with reads discarded if the reads contained adapters or uncalled bases, had a mean Phred below 15, or lacked an exact constant-primer or identifier match. High-quality paired reads were merged with COPE v1.2.5, and unique nucleotide sequences were defined as clonotypes. MiTCR v1.1 was used to align the clonotypes against IMGT TRBV, TRBD and TRBJ reference segments. Only V-J combinations with frequency above 0.0001, covering 99% to 99.2% of repertoires, were analysed. A TCS score was defined as the ratio of F50 (clonal expansion) to E x V (chaos), with BLOSUM62-based TCRdist applied between CDR3 peptides within each V-J. Welch's t-statistics and random forest reduced around 520 V-J features to 13, which were used in a naive Bayes classifier (R e1071). Sample size was not statistically predetermined, and investigators were not blinded to group allocation. The paper describes TCR Vbeta CDR3 sequencing of about 140 peripheral blood samples, made up of approximately 40 ophthalmopathy patients, 70 to 75 hyperthyroidism patients and 17 progressor patients.

This clonotype was sampled from a woman aged 18 to 35 with Graves disease. Donor details come from another sample of the same person, matched by shared clones. The chain joins TRBV19 to TRBJ1-1; TRBD1 matches 8 bases in the middle. Sequencing was performed on peripheral blood mononuclear cells (PBMCs), taken at new diagnosis, from a patient treated with antithyroid drugs. The nucleotide sequence reads TGTGCCAGTAGATACAGGGGGTTTGGGACTGAAGCTTTCTTT. It translates as CASRYRGFGTEAFF.